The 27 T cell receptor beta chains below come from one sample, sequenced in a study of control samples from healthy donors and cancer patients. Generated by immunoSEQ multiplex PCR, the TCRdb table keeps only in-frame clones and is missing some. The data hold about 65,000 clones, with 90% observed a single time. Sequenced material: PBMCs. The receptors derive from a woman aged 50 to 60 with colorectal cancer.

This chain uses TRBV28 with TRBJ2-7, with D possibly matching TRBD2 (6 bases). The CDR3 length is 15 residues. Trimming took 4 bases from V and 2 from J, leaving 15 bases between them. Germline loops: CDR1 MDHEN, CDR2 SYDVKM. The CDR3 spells CASSSYGSVAYEQYF. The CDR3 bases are TGTGCCAGCAGTTCTTACGGGAGTGTCGCCTACGAGCAGTACTTC.

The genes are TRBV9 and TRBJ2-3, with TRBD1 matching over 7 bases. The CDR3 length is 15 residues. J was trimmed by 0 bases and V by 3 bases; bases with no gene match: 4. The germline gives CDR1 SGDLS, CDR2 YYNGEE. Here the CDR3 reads CASSAGQVSTDTQYF. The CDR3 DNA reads TGTGCCAGCAGCGCAGGACAGGTCAGCACAGATACGCAGTATTTT. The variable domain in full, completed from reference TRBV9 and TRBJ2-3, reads DSGVTQTPKHLITATGQRVTLRCSPRSGDLSVYWYQQSLDQGLQFLIQYYNGEERAKGNILERFSAQQFPDLHSELNLSSLELGDSALYFCASSAGQVSTDTQYFGPGTRLTVL.

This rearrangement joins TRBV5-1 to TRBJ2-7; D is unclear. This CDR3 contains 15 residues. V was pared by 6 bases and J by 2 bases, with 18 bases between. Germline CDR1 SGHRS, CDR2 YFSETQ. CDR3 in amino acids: CASKSSPGDAYEQYF. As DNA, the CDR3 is TGCGCCAGCAAGAGTTCCCCCGGAGATGCCTACGAGCAGTACTTC.

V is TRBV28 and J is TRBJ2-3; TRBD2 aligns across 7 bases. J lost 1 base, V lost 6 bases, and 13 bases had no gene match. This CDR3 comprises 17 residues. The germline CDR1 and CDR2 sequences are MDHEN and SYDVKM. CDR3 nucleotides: TGTGCCAGCAGCTCTCAGAAAGCGGGAATCGGCACAGATACGCAGTATTTT. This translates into CASSSQKAGIGTDTQYF.

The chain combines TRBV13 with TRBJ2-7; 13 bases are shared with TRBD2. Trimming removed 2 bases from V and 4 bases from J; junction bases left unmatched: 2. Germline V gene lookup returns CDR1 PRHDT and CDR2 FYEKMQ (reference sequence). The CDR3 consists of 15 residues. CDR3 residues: CASSLRLAGGYEQYF. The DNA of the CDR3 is TGTGCCAGCAGCTTAAGACTAGCGGGGGGTTACGAGCAGTACTTC.

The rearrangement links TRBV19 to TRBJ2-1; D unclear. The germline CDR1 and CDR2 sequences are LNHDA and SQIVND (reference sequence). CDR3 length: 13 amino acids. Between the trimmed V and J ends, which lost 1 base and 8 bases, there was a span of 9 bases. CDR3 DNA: TGTGCCAGTAGTATAGTCGTTTTCGATGAGCAGTTCTTC. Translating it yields CASSIVVFDEQFF.

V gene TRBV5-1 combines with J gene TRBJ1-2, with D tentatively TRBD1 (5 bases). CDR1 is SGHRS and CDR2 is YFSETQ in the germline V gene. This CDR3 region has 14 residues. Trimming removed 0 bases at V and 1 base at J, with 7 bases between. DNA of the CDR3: TGCGCCAGCAGCTTGGGACAGATTAACTATGGCTACACCTTC. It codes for CASSLGQINYGYTF.

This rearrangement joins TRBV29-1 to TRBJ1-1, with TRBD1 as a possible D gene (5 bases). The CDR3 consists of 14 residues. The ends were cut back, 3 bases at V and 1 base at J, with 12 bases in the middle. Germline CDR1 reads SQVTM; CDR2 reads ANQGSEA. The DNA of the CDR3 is TGCAGCGTTGAGACCCGACAGCCGAACACTGAAGCTTTCTTT. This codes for CSVETRQPNTEAFF.

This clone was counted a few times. CDR3 residues: CASSSRDRAYEQYF. For the CDR3, the DNA is TGTGCCAGCAGCTCCCGGGACAGGGCCTACGAGCAGTACTTC. This chain joins TRBV7-2 and TRBJ2-7; 9 bases are a match to TRBD1. Germline V gene data show CDR1 as SGHTA and CDR2 as FQGNSA. The CDR3 has 14 amino acids. The trim removed 4 bases at V and 2 bases at J, leaving 3 bases unmatched.

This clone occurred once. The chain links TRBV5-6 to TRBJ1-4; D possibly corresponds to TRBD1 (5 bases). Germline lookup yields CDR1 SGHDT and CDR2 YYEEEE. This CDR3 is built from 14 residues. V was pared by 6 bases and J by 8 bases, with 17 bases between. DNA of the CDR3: TGTGCCAGCACTCGGGGCAGGGCAAGAGAAAAACTGTTTTTT. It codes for CASTRGRAREKLFF.

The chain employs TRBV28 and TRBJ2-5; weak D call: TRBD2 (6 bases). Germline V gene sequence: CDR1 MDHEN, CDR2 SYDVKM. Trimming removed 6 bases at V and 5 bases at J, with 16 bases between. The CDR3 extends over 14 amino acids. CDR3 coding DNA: TGTGCCAGCAGACTGGACGGGGCGGGGGAGACCCAGTACTTC. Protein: CASRLDGAGETQYF.

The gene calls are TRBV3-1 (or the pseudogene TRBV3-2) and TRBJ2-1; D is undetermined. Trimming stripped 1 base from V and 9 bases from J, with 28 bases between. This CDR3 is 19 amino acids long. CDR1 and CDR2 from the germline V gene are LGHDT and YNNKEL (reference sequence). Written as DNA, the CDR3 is TGTGCCAGCAGCCAAGGTTGGTTCCGTGTCCTAGGGCAGGTGGGTGAGCAGTTCTTC. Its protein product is CASSQGWFRVLGQVGEQFF.

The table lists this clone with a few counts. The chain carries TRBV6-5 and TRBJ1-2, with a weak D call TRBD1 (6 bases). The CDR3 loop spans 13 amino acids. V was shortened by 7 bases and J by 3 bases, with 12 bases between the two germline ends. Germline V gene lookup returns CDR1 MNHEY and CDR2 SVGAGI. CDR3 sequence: CASTATGYYGYTF. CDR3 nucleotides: TGTGCCAGCACTGCGACAGGCTACTATGGCTACACCTTC.

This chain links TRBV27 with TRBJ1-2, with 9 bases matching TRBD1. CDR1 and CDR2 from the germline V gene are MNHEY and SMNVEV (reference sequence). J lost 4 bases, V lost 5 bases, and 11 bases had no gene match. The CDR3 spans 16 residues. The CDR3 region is CASSNGQGRGPYGYTF. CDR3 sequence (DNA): TGTGCCAGCAGTAACGGACAGGGGAGGGGACCCTATGGCTACACCTTC.

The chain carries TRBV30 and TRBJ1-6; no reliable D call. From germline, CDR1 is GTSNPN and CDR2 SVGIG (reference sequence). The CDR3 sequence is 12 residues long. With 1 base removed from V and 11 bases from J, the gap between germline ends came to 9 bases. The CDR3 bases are TGTGCCTGGAGTGGTACTCAGCCACCCCTCCACTTT. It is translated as CAWSGTQPPLHF.

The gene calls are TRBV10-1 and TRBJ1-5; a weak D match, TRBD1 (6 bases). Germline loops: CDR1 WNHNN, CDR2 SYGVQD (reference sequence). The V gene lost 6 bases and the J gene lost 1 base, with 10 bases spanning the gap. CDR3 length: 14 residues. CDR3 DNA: TGCGCCAGCAGCTACAGGGCCAGCAATCAGCCCCAGCATTTT. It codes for CASSYRASNQPQHF.

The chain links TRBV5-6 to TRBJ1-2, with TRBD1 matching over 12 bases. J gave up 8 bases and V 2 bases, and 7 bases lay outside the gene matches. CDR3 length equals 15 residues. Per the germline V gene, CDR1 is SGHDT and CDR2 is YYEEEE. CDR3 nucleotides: TGTGCCAGCAGCTTTAGGGACAGGGGGCTCTTCGGCTACACCTTC. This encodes CASSFRDRGLFGYTF.

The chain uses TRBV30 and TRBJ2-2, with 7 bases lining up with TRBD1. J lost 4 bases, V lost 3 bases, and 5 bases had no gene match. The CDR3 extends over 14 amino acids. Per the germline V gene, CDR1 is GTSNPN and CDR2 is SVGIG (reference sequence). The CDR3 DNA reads TGTGCCTGGAGGAAAGGGGGCAGCACCGGGGAGCTGTTTTTT. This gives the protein CAWRKGGSTGELFF.

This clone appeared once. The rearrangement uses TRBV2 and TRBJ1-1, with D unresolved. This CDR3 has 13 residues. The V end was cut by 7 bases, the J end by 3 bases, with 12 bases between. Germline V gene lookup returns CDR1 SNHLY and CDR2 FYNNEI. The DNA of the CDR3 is TGTGCCAGCACCGCAGGTCGTTACACTGAAGCTTTCTTT. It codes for CASTAGRYTEAFF.

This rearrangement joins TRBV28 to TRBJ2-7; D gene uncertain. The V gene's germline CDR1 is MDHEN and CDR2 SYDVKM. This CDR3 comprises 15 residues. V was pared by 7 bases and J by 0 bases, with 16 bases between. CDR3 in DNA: TGTGCCAGCAACAAATCCGGACCCACCTCCTACGAGCAGTACTTC. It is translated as CASNKSGPTSYEQYF.

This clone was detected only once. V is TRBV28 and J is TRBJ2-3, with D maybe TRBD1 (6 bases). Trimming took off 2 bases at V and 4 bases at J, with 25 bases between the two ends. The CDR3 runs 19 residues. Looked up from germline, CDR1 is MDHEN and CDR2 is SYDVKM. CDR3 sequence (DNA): TGTGCCAGCAGTTTACCGTTACAGGGTACCAGTTTCCATCCAGATACGCAGTATTTT. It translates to CASSLPLQGTSFHPDTQYF.

This CDR3 is CASSPQRGRSAYEKLFF. Here the CDR3 DNA reads TGTGCCAGCAGCCCGCAGAGGGGCCGATCGGCTTATGAAAAACTGTTTTTT. The chain employs TRBV27 and TRBJ1-4, with D possibly TRBD1 on 5 matching bases. This CDR3 has 17 residues. The germline gives CDR1 MNHEY, CDR2 SMNVEV (reference sequence). V lost 6 bases and J lost 6, with 23 bases in between.

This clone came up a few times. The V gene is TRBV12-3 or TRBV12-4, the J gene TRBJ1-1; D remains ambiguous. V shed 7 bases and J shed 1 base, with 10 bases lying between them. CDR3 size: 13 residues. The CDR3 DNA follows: TGTGCCAGCAAGAAGGACCGGAACACTGAAGCTTTCTTT. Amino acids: CASKKDRNTEAFF.

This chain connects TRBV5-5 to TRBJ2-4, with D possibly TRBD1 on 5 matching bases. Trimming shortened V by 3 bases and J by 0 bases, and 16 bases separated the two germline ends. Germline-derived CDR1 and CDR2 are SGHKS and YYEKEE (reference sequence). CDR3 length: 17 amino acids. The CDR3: CASSSDSIWLAKNIQYF. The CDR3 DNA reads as TGTGCCAGCAGCTCCGACAGCATTTGGCTAGCCAAAAACATTCAGTACTTC.

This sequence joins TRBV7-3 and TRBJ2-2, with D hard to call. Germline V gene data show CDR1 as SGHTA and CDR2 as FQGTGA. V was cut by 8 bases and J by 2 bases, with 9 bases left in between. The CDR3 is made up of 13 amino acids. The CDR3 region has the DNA TGTGCCAGCTCGAACTTCAACACCGGGGAGCTGTTTTTT. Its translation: CASSNFNTGELFF.

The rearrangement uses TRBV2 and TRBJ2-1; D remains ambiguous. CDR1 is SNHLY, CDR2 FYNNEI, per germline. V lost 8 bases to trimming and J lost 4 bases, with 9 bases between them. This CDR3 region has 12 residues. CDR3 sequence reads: CASSFRYNEQFF. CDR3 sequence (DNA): TGTGCCAGCTCATTCCGATACAATGAGCAGTTCTTC.

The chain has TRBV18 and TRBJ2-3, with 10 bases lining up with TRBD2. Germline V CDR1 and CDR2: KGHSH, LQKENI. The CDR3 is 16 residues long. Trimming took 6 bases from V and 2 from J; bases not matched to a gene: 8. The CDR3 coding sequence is TGTGCCAGCTCTCCTCTAGCGGGAGTTCTCACAGATACGCAGTATTTT. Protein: CASSPLAGVLTDTQYF.